What follows describes a single T cell receptor beta chain. Its antigen is as yet unknown. The sample comes from a study of shared clonotypes between healthy human individuals. Samples underwent the assay at deep level. Replicate sorted-subset PCRs were loaded with 150 to 250 ng DNA, 30,000 or so T cell genomes. Only in-frame clones appear in the TCRdb table, and some are missing; sequencing was by immunoSEQ multiplex PCR. The repertoire includes 1.5 million to 2.5 million clones, roughly 94% of them detected once, and more than 0.9% sits in the top ten. Naive CD8 populations comprised CD45RO-negative cells positively selected for CCR7, excluding terminally differentiated effector memory CD45RA+ cells. The study, taken as a whole, reports: A few donors shared around 5.1% of their naive CD4 clonotypes. The researchers took only blood, and tissue repertoires probably look different.

The sequence derives from a man aged 18 to 35 in good health. The material sequenced was naive CD8+ T cells sorted from blood.

The CDR3 DNA reads as TGTGCCAGCAGCATCACTTACGGGACAGGGGCCGAGCAGTACTTC. Translating it yields CASSITYGTGAEQYF. The gene calls are TRBV7-2 and TRBJ2-7; 10 bases align to TRBD1. J was trimmed by 6 bases and V by 5 bases; bases with no gene match: 10. This CDR3 is 15 amino acids long. Germline V gives CDR1 SGHTA, CDR2 FQGNSA.